Each of the 10 T cell receptor beta chains below was sequenced from the same sample in a study of PD-L1 blockade in urothelial cancer. Time point of the sample: pretreatment peripheral blood. Sequenced by immunoSEQ multiplex PCR; TCRdb stores in-frame clones only, minus some. The data contain about 86,000 clones, more than 70% of them singletons. Material: PBMCs, obtained around atezolizumab (anti-PD-L1) treatment. These receptors originate from a man in his fifties or sixties with urothelial cancer.

This clone was observed a few times. This sequence joins TRBV5-6 and TRBJ2-7, with 11 bases identical to TRBD2. Germline lookup yields CDR1 SGHDT and CDR2 YYEEEE. This CDR3 has 15 amino acids. The ends lost 4 bases at V and 0 bases at J; junction bases unmatched: 3. The CDR3 sequence: CASSPGLADSYEQYF. The DNA of the CDR3 is TGTGCCAGCAGCCCGGGACTAGCGGACTCCTACGAGCAGTACTTC.

V is TRBV30 and J is TRBJ1-2; 10 bases are shared with TRBD1. J lost 8 bases, V lost 6 bases, and 6 bases had no gene match. The CDR3 has 12 amino acids. From germline, CDR1 is GTSNPN and CDR2 SVGIG (reference sequence). The CDR3 DNA follows: TGTGCCTGTCGACAGGGGGCGCGGGGCTACACCTTC. Translated: CACRQGARGYTF. Full variable domain (remainder filled in from reference TRBV30 and TRBJ1-2): SQTIHQWPATLVQPVGSPLSLECTVEGTSNPNLYWYRQAAGRGLQLLFYSVGIGQISSEVPQNLSASRPQDRQFILSSKKLLLSDSGFYLCACRQGARGYTFGSGTRLTVV.

This clone has a handful of counts. The rearrangement joins TRBV5-1 to TRBJ1-1; unclear D gene. The V gene lost 1 base and the J gene lost 7 bases, with 11 bases spanning the gap. Germline CDR1 reads SGHRS; CDR2 reads YFSETQ. The CDR3 has 13 amino acids. DNA for the CDR3: TGCGCCAGCAGCTTGAGAGGAGGCCGTGAAGCTTTCTTT. It codes for CASSLRGGREAFF.

This chain uses TRBV7-6 with TRBJ2-7, with TRBD1 matching 7 bases. The germline V gene encodes CDR1 SGHVS and CDR2 FNYEAQ. V dropped 3 bases and J dropped 6; count of bases not matched to a gene: 5. This CDR3 has 13 amino acids. The CDR3 nucleotides read TGTGCCAGCAGCTTCCTAGGGGGCGCCGAGCAGTACTTC. This translates into CASSFLGGAEQYF.

V usage is TRBV18 and J usage is TRBJ1-2; the D gene is possibly TRBD1 (5 bases). The ends were cut back, 4 bases at V and 7 bases at J, with 10 bases in the middle. CDR1 is KGHSH, CDR2 LQKENI, per germline. CDR3 length: 12 amino acids. CDR3 nucleotides: TGTGCCAGCTCACAGGGAGGGGCTGGCTACACCTTC. It specifies CASSQGGAGYTF. Based on the CDR3 plus reference TRBV18 and TRBJ1-2, the full variable domain is NAGVMQNPRHLVRRRGQEARLRCSPMKGHSHVYWYRQLPEEGLKFMVYLQKENIIDESGMPKERFSAEFPKEGPSILRIQQVVRGDSAAYFCASSQGGAGYTFGSGTRLTVV.

This chain links TRBV18 with TRBJ2-4, with 7 bases identical to TRBD2. Germline CDR1 reads KGHSH; CDR2 reads LQKENI. V lost 8 bases to trimming and J lost 7 bases; unmatched junction nucleotides: 11. This CDR3 has 14 residues. The CDR3 DNA reads as TGTGCCAGCCCAGTAGAAGGGGAGGGGAACATTCAGTACTTC. Translating it yields CASPVEGEGNIQYF.

The CDR3 region has the DNA TGTGCCATCACTAGACAGGGAGGAACTGAAGCTTTCTTT. It encodes CAITRQGGTEAFF. The V gene is TRBV10-3, the J gene TRBJ1-1, with 7 bases fitting TRBD1. From germline, CDR1 is ENHRY and CDR2 SYGVKD. The CDR3 totals 13 residues. V was pared by 7 bases and J by 5 bases, with 7 bases of the junction left unmatched.

The rearrangement joins TRBV7-8 to TRBJ2-5; D unresolved. Between the trimmed V and J ends, which lost 8 bases and 4 bases, there was a span of 8 bases. In germline, CDR1 is SGHVS, CDR2 FQNEAQ. The CDR3 loop spans 11 amino acids. The CDR3 loop reads CASSEAETQYF. DNA for the CDR3: TGTGCCAGCTCAGAGGCAGAGACCCAGTACTTC.

The genes are TRBV28 and TRBJ2-7; possible D gene TRBD2, 5 bases. CDR1 MDHEN and CDR2 SYDVKM come from the germline V gene. The length of the CDR3 is 11 residues. CDR3 DNA: TGTGCTGGAGGAACTATATACGAGCAGTACTTC. Translating gives CAGGTIYEQYF.

The chain carries TRBV6-5 and TRBJ2-7; TRBD1 matches 10 bases. With V trimmed by 1 base and J by 0 bases, 3 bases remained unmatched. Germline lookup yields CDR1 MNHEY and CDR2 SVGAGI. This CDR3 is 16 amino acids long. CDR3 loop: CASSYWGQGSSYEQYF. Here the CDR3 DNA reads TGTGCCAGCAGTTACTGGGGACAGGGGAGCTCCTACGAGCAGTACTTC.